Presented here are 19 T cell receptor beta chains from one specimen sequenced in a study of beta chain features in type 1 diabetes. Reverse transcribing all isolated RNA meant expressed TCRB transcripts were sequenced. The data were produced by immunoSEQ multiplex PCR, yet TCRdb's version contains in-frame clones alone and is incomplete. Of under 800,000 clones listed, about 14% are singletons. Sequenced sample: naive CD4+ T cells from blood. These receptors all stem from a man aged 18 to 30 in good health.

V and J are TRBV19 and TRBJ2-3; perhaps TRBD2 as D (6 bases). Germline lookup yields CDR1 LNHDA and CDR2 SQIVND (reference sequence). The CDR3 is made up of 17 amino acids. V was clipped by 4 bases and J by 4 bases, with 21 bases between them. The CDR3 loop is CASSNPVSGVFPDTQYF. The CDR3 DNA reads as TGTGCCAGTAGTAACCCCGTTTCGGGGGTGTTTCCAGATACGCAGTATTTT.

Regarding this clone: Other DNA sequences in this sample translate to the same CDR3. The gene calls are TRBV18 and TRBJ1-2, with no clear D. Looked up from germline, CDR1 is KGHSH and CDR2 is LQKENI. Trimming removed 2 bases from V and 1 base from J, with 5 bases in between. This CDR3 has 13 residues. CDR3 sequence reads: CASSPRDNYGYTF. The CDR3 DNA sequence: TGTGCCAGCTCACCAAGGGATAACTATGGCTACACCTTC. The variable domain in full, with the rest retrieved from reference TRBV18 and TRBJ1-2, is NAGVMQNPRHLVRRRGQEARLRCSPMKGHSHVYWYRQLPEEGLKFMVYLQKENIIDESGMPKERFSAEFPKEGPSILRIQQVVRGDSAAYFCASSPRDNYGYTFGSGTRLTVV.

The CDR3 reads CASSPRTGKNQPQHF. CDR3 in DNA: TGTGCCAGCTCACCAAGGACAGGGAAGAATCAGCCCCAGCATTTT. The genes are TRBV18 and TRBJ1-5, with 8 bases identical to TRBD1. The CDR3 runs to 15 residues. CDR1 is KGHSH and CDR2 is LQKENI in the germline V gene. Unmatched junction bases numbered 4, after V lost 2 bases and J lost 4 bases.

In this sample, this clone turned up a few times. V is TRBV29-1 and J is TRBJ2-5; D is unclear. With the DNA end fitting TRBJ2-7 better, the J assignment may be wrong. Looked up from germline, CDR1 is SQVTM and CDR2 is ANQGSEA. The CDR3 consists of 13 residues. The CDR3 loop reads CSVGSNLLYEQYF. In nucleotides, the CDR3 is TGCAGCGTGGGATCCAATTTACTCTACGAGCAGTACTTC.

The rearrangement uses TRBV7-8 and TRBJ1-1; no reliable D call. The germline V gene encodes CDR1 SGHVS and CDR2 FQNEAQ. This CDR3 has 15 amino acids. Trimming removed 3 bases from V and 1 base from J, with 12 bases in between. Here the CDR3 reads CASSLFKGGNTEAFF. The CDR3 DNA reads as TGTGCCAGCAGCTTGTTTAAGGGAGGGAACACTGAAGCTTTCTTT. Full variable domain (outside the CDR3, taken from reference TRBV7-8 and TRBJ1-1): GAGVSQSPRYKVAKRGQDVALRCDPISGHVSLFWYQQALGQGPEFLTYFQNEAQLDKSGLPSDRFFAERPEGSVSTLKIQRTQQEDSAVYLCASSLFKGGNTEAFFGQGTRLTVV.

The V call is TRBV6-5, the J call TRBJ1-1; possible D gene TRBD1, 5 bases. CDR1 is MNHEY, CDR2 SVGAGI, per germline. The CDR3 spans 15 residues. V shed 4 bases and J shed 6 bases, with 18 bases lying between them. This CDR3 reads CASSFREGSVPEAFF. The DNA for the CDR3 is TGTGCCAGCAGTTTCAGGGAGGGGTCGGTCCCTGAAGCTTTCTTT.

As DNA, the CDR3 is TGTGCCAGCAGGGAGAGGAGCTATGGCTACACCTTC. As protein: CASRERSYGYTF. The rearrangement joins TRBV28 to TRBJ1-2, with D hard to call. With 6 bases removed from V and 4 bases from J, the gap between germline ends came to 9 bases. The germline V gene has CDR1 MDHEN and CDR2 SYDVKM. There are 12 residues in the CDR3.

This clone was seen a handful of times. This chain connects TRBV27 to TRBJ1-1; D call uncertain. The CDR3 sequence is 14 residues long. V was clipped by 3 bases and J by 0 bases, with 8 bases between them. The germline V gene encodes CDR1 MNHEY and CDR2 SMNVEV (reference sequence). The CDR3 here is CASSLGTMNTEAFF. Here the CDR3 DNA reads TGTGCCAGCAGTTTGGGCACCATGAACACTGAAGCTTTCTTT.

In regard to this clone: The sample contains more than one DNA sequence encoding this CDR3. V is TRBV9 and J is TRBJ2-2; tentatively, D is TRBD2 (6 bases). The CDR3 covers 15 residues. Germline V gives CDR1 SGDLS, CDR2 YYNGEE. Trimming removed 0 bases from V and 5 bases from J, with 11 bases in between. In DNA, the CDR3 is TGTGCCAGCAGCGTAGCTTTGGCGGGGACCGGGGAGCTGTTTTTT. Translation: CASSVALAGTGELFF.

The chain uses TRBV9 and TRBJ2-3, with TRBD2 matching 8 bases. V trimming: 4 bases; J trimming: 5 bases; junction bases outside the gene matches: 9. There are 15 residues in the CDR3. Germline V CDR1 and CDR2: SGDLS, YYNGEE. CDR3 in amino acids: CASSSRPLAGDTQYF. CDR3 nucleotide sequence: TGTGCCAGCAGCTCCCGCCCGCTAGCGGGAGATACGCAGTATTTT.

V and J are TRBV4-1 and TRBJ2-7; D unclear. The CDR3 sequence is 17 residues long. Germline CDR1 MGHRA, CDR2 YSYEKL. V was pared by 5 bases and J by 0 bases, with 20 bases between. CDR3 residues: CASSLCSRTRRSYEQYF. The CDR3 nucleotides are TGCGCCAGCAGCTTATGCTCCCGGACGCGTCGCTCCTACGAGCAGTACTTC.

A word on this clone: One junction end does not reproduce the germline sequence, and a read error may be involved. The chain has TRBV28 and TRBJ2-4; 11 bases align to TRBD1. The CDR3 covers 14 residues. CDR1 is MDHEN and CDR2 is SYDVKM in the germline V gene. CDR3 sequence reads: CASTGQGAHVRRNF. CDR3 nucleotides: TGTGCCAGCACTGGACAGGGGGCGCATGTTAGGCGTAACTTC.

Worth noting for this clone: An end of the junction does not agree with germline; a read error may underlie this. The V call is TRBV14, the J call TRBJ2-1; no definite D call. The germline gives CDR1 SGHDN, CDR2 FVKESK. The CDR3 runs to 14 residues. CDR3 DNA: TGTGCCAGCAGCCAAGTGGCTACTTACAATAAGCAGTTCTTC. Residues: CASSQVATYNKQFF.

This clone was seen only a few times. V gene TRBV5-4 combines with J gene TRBJ2-5; 8 bases are shared with TRBD2. Trimming removed 1 base from V and 5 bases from J; junction bases left unmatched: 10. Per germline, CDR1 SGHNT and CDR2 YYREEE (reference sequence). The CDR3 loop spans 16 amino acids. Written as DNA, the CDR3 is TGTGCCAGCAGCTTGAGCGGGAGATGGGGTGGTGAGACCCAGTACTTC. Translated, it gives CASSLSGRWGGETQYF.

V and J are TRBV6-6 and TRBJ1-4; no reliable D call. The CDR3 is made up of 13 amino acids. CDR1 and CDR2 (germline): MNHNY, SVGAGI (reference sequence). Between the trimmed V and J ends, which lost 7 bases and 8 bases, there was a span of 14 bases. The CDR3 sequence is CASNLQVGEKLFF. The DNA for the CDR3 is TGTGCCAGCAACCTACAAGTCGGGGAAAAACTGTTTTTT.

This clone appeared a few times. The rearrangement links TRBV4-1 to TRBJ1-1, with 9 nucleotides matching TRBD1. Germline values: CDR1 MGHRA, CDR2 YSYEKL. Trimming cost V 8 bases and J 4 bases; bases outside gene matches: 8. The CDR3 loop spans 14 amino acids. The CDR3 sequence is CASREQGAFTEAFF. The CDR3 DNA is TGCGCCAGCCGAGAACAGGGGGCATTCACTGAAGCTTTCTTT.

V gene TRBV27 combines with J gene TRBJ2-7; the D is unclear. Trimming left V 0 bases short and J 4 bases short, with 7 bases between. The CDR3 is 13 residues long. Germline assignment: CDR1 MNHEY and CDR2 SMNVEV (reference sequence). CDR3 region: CASSLSSRYEQYF. The CDR3 DNA reads as TGTGCCAGCAGTTTATCGTCCAGATACGAGCAGTACTTC.

This clone occurred a few times. This sequence joins TRBV15 and TRBJ1-2; tentatively, D is TRBD1 (6 bases). There are 14 residues in the CDR3. V lost 1 base and J lost 3, with 9 bases in between. CDR1 and CDR2 from the germline V gene are LNHNV and YYDKDF (reference sequence). This CDR3 is CATSRGGGDYGYTF. In DNA, the CDR3 is TGTGCCACCAGCAGAGGAGGGGGAGACTATGGCTACACCTTC.

This chain links TRBV5-6 with TRBJ1-5; D is undetermined. Trimming stripped 4 bases from V and 5 bases from J, with 13 bases between. Germline-derived CDR1 and CDR2 are SGHDT and YYEEEE. CDR3 length: 14 amino acids. Written as DNA, the CDR3 is TGTGCCAGCAGCACTACGGGGTGGGATCAGCCCCAGCATTTT. Protein sequence: CASSTTGWDQPQHF. The full variable domain, completed using reference TRBV5-6 and TRBJ1-5, is DAGVTQSPTHLIKTRGQQVTLRCSPKSGHDTVSWYQQALGQGPQFIFQYYEEEERQRGNFPDRFSGHQFPNYSSELNVNALLLGDSALYLCASSTTGWDQPQHFGDGTRLSIL.